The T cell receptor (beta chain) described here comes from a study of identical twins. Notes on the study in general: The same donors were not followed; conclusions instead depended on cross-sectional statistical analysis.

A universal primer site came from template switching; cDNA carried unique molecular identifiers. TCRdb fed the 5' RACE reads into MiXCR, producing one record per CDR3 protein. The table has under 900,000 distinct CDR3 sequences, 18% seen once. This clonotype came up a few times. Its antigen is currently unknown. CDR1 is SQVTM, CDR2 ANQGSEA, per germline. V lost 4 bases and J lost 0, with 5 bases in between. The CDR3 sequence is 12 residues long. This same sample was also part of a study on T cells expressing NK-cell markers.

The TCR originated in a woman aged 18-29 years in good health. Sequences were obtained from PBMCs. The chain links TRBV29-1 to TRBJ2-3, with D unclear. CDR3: CSVARSTDTQYF. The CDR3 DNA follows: TGCAGCGTTGCTCGAAGCACAGATACGCAGTATTTT.